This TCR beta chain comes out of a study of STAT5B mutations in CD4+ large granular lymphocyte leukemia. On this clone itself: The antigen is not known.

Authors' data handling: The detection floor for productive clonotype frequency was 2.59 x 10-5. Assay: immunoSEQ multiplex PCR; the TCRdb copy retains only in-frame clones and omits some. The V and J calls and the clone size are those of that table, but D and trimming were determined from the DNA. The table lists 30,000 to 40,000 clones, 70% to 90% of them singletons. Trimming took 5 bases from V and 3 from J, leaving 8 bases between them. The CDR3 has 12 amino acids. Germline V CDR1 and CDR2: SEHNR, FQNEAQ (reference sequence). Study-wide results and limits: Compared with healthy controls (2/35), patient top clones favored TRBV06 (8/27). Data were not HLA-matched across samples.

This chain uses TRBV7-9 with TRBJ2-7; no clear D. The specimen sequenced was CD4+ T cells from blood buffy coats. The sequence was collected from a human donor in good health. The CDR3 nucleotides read TGTGCCAGCAGCCATGACGGCTACGAGCAGTACTTC. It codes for CASSHDGYEQYF.